Following are 22 T cell receptor beta chains from one sample sequenced in a study of blood T cell repertoires in COVID-19. TCRdb keeps only in-frame clones here, not all; method: immunoSEQ multiplex PCR. This table has over 150,000 clones, around nine tenths appearing once. Source material: peripheral blood. The receptors originated from a woman between 18 and 29 years old who had recovered from COVID-19.

The rearrangement links TRBV18 to TRBJ2-5; perhaps TRBD1 as D (6 bases). The V gene lost 4 bases and the J gene lost 5 bases, with 11 bases spanning the gap. CDR1 and CDR2 (germline): KGHSH, LQKENI. The CDR3 extends over 13 amino acids. This CDR3 is CASSRGPGETQYF. CDR3 DNA sequence: TGTGCCAGCTCACGGGGGCCAGGGGAGACCCAGTACTTC.

The chain uses TRBV7-9 and TRBJ1-2; D is undetermined. The CDR3 sequence is 13 residues long. Trimming shortened V by 5 bases and J by 8 bases, and 15 bases separated the two germline ends. Germline CDR1 is SEHNR and CDR2 is FQNEAQ (reference sequence). The CDR3 DNA reads TGTGCCAGCAGCGGGTGGACTTTTTCAGGCTACACCTTC. It translates to CASSGWTFSGYTF. The variable domain in full, completed from reference TRBV7-9 and TRBJ1-2, reads DTGVSQNPRHKITKRGQNVTFRCDPISEHNRLYWYRQTLGQGPEFLTYFQNEAQLEKSRLLSDRFSAERPKGSFSTLEIQRTEQGDSAMYLCASSGWTFSGYTFGSGTRLTVV.

The V and J genes are TRBV14 and TRBJ1-2, with D possibly matching TRBD1 (5 bases). CDR3 size: 15 residues. The V end lost 5 bases, the J end lost 6 bases, and 19 bases lay between the germline ends. Germline V CDR1 and CDR2: SGHDN, FVKESK. DNA of the CDR3: TGTGCCAGCAGCAGTCATACAGGTCTGGGGAATGGCTACACCTTC. The encoded protein is CASSSHTGLGNGYTF.

This chain uses TRBV27 with TRBJ2-7; possible D gene TRBD1, 6 bases. The CDR3 covers 13 residues. Germline CDR1 and CDR2: MNHEY and SMNVEV (reference sequence). The germline V and J ends were trimmed by 6 bases and 2 bases, with 11 bases remaining between them. CDR3 DNA: TGTGCCAGCAGGATGGGGGCTGCCTACGAGCAGTACTTC. The encoded protein is CASRMGAAYEQYF.

The chain has TRBV7-2 and TRBJ1-1, with a possible D match to TRBD1 (5 bases). The CDR3 is made up of 13 amino acids. The germline V gene encodes CDR1 SGHTA and CDR2 FQGNSA. V was cut by 0 bases and J by 6 bases, with 8 bases left in between. For the CDR3, the DNA is TGTGCCAGCAGCTTAGCCAGGGCCCCTGAAGCTTTCTTT. It codes for CASSLARAPEAFF.

This clone was detected only once. J is TRBJ2-7 and V is TRBV5-1; D is unresolved. Looked up from germline, CDR1 is SGHRS and CDR2 is YFSETQ. V was clipped by 4 bases and J by 2 bases, with 16 bases between them. The CDR3 is 15 residues long. CDR3 sequence: CASSDTSGSTYEQYF. CDR3 bases: TGCGCCAGCAGCGATACTTCCGGGTCAACCTACGAGCAGTACTTC. The complete variable domain, with remaining parts taken from reference TRBV5-1 and TRBJ2-7, reads KAGVTQTPRYLIKTRGQQVTLSCSPISGHRSVSWYQQTPGQGLQFLFEYFSETQRNKGNFPGRFSGRQFSNSRSEMNVSTLELGDSALYLCASSDTSGSTYEQYFGPGTRLTVT.

The chain joins TRBV5-5 to TRBJ2-7; 7 bases match TRBD1. Germline CDR1 is SGHKS and CDR2 is YYEKEE (reference sequence). The CDR3 runs 14 residues. The V and J ends lost 1 base and 4 bases, in that order; junction bases with no gene match: 5. For the CDR3, the DNA is TGTGCCAGCAGCTTGAGGGGACAGAGTTACGAGCAGTACGTC. It encodes CASSLRGQSYEQYV.

The chain has TRBV10-3 and TRBJ1-6; maybe TRBD1 (5 bases). This CDR3 is built from 14 residues. From germline, CDR1 is ENHRY and CDR2 SYGVKD. Trimming stripped 2 bases from V and 9 bases from J, with 11 bases between. The chain's CDR3 is CAISEQAGFSPLHF. CDR3 in DNA: TGTGCCATCAGTGAGCAGGCAGGGTTTTCACCCCTCCACTTT.

The V call is TRBV25-1, the J call TRBJ2-1; perhaps TRBD1 as D (6 bases). V was clipped by 0 bases and J by 7 bases, with 13 bases between them. Germline V gene data show CDR1 as MGHDK and CDR2 as SYGVNS. The CDR3 contains 15 residues. The CDR3 nucleotides read TGTGCCAGCAGTGAATATGACAGGACCACTAATGAGCAGTTCTTC. Translated, it gives CASSEYDRTTNEQFF. Full variable domain (outside the CDR3, taken from reference TRBV25-1 and TRBJ2-1): EADIYQTPRYLVIGTGKKITLECSQTMGHDKMYWYQQDPGMELHLIHYSYGVNSTEKGDLSSESTVSRIRTEHFPLTLESARPSHTSQYLCASSEYDRTTNEQFFGPGTRLTVL.

This clone was seen once. This rearrangement joins TRBV10-1 to TRBJ1-2; TRBD1 aligns across 7 bases. Germline V gives CDR1 WNHNN, CDR2 SYGVQD (reference sequence). V dropped 6 bases and J dropped 5; count of bases not matched to a gene: 6. The CDR3 is 13 amino acids. The CDR3 DNA follows: TGCGCCAGCAGGGAAGACAGGGCGTATGGCTACACCTTC. It encodes CASREDRAYGYTF.

This clone came up a few times. CDR3 DNA sequence: TGTGCCAGCAGCTTGTTTGGCACATACAATGAGCAGTTCTTC. It translates to CASSLFGTYNEQFF. This chain connects TRBV5-5 to TRBJ2-1, with no clear D. Germline V gene sequence: CDR1 SGHKS, CDR2 YYEKEE (reference sequence). Trimming shortened V by 1 base and J by 4 bases, and 9 bases separated the two germline ends. This CDR3 is 14 amino acids long.

V usage is TRBV14 and J usage is TRBJ2-2; TRBD1 matches 7 bases. Germline V gene lookup returns CDR1 SGHDN and CDR2 FVKESK. The CDR3 is made up of 16 amino acids. V gave up 2 bases and J gave up 5 bases; unmatched junction bases: 8. CDR3 in amino acids: CASSQSDRARTGELFF. The CDR3 nucleotides read TGTGCCAGCAGCCAATCAGACAGGGCTAGAACCGGGGAGCTGTTTTTT.

The CDR3 loop reads CASSGQARGEQYF. Here the CDR3 DNA reads TGTGCCAGTAGCGGACAGGCTCGGGGCGAGCAGTACTTC. This rearrangement joins TRBV19 to TRBJ2-7, with 7 positions matching TRBD1. Losses at the gene ends were 6 bases for V and 6 bases for J; bases not matched to a gene: 8. The CDR3 runs 13 residues. Looked up from germline, CDR1 is LNHDA and CDR2 is SQIVND (reference sequence).

This sequence joins TRBV7-8 and TRBJ2-3; TRBD1 might be the D (5 bases). CDR3 size: 17 residues. Trimming pared 2 bases from V and 2 bases from J, leaving 17 bases between. Germline assignment: CDR1 SGHVS and CDR2 FQNEAQ. CDR3: CASSLLEGVWVTDTQYF. The CDR3 DNA reads as TGTGCCAGCAGCTTACTCGAAGGGGTTTGGGTCACAGATACGCAGTATTTT.

This sequence joins TRBV4-3 and TRBJ2-1; 12 nucleotides line up with TRBD2. The V and J ends lost 0 bases and 8 bases, in that order; junction bases with no gene match: 5. Germline V gene lookup returns CDR1 LGHNA and CDR2 YSLEER. CDR3 length: 16 residues. CDR3 sequence reads: CASSQELAGGGDEQFF. The CDR3 DNA reads TGCGCCAGCAGCCAAGAACTAGCGGGAGGAGGGGATGAGCAGTTCTTC.

This chain joins TRBV9 and TRBJ2-1, with 12 bases matching TRBD2. The V segment lost 1 base and the J segment 7 bases; nucleotides outside the gene matches: 6. Germline V gene data show CDR1 as SGDLS and CDR2 as YYNGEE. The CDR3 totals 16 residues. The CDR3 DNA follows: TGTGCCAGCAGCGTAACTAGCGGGGGGACGGGGAATGAGCAGTTCTTC. Amino acid sequence: CASSVTSGGTGNEQFF.

Here the CDR3 reads CASSAPLLLAGDSTDTQYF. CDR3 DNA sequence: TGTGCCAGCAGCGCCCCCCTCCTCTTAGCGGGGGACAGCACAGATACGCAGTATTTT. The chain employs TRBV9 and TRBJ2-3, with 9 nucleotides matching TRBD2. CDR3 length: 19 residues. Per germline, CDR1 SGDLS and CDR2 YYNGEE. V shed 3 bases and J 0 bases; nucleotides not matched to a gene: 14.

V usage is TRBV13 and J usage is TRBJ1-2; 11 bases match TRBD1. V was clipped by 0 bases and J by 4 bases; unmatched bases: 7. Germline CDR1 PRHDT, CDR2 FYEKMQ (reference sequence). The CDR3 is 17 amino acids. The CDR3 loop reads CASSLGPRTGGSYGYTF. DNA for the CDR3: TGTGCCAGCAGCTTAGGGCCGAGGACAGGGGGCAGCTATGGCTACACCTTC.

The chain recombines TRBV9 with TRBJ2-2; TRBD2 matches at 11 bases. The CDR3 is made up of 16 amino acids. V was clipped by 3 bases and J by 4 bases; unmatched bases: 5. CDR1 and CDR2 (germline): SGDLS, YYNGEE. CDR3 nucleotide sequence: TGTGCCAGCAGCGATAGCGGGGGGGCTGGCACCGGGGAGCTGTTTTTT. Its translation is CASSDSGGAGTGELFF.

V gene TRBV19 combines with J gene TRBJ1-5, with unresolved D. Germline CDR1 and CDR2: LNHDA and SQIVND (reference sequence). The CDR3 is made up of 16 amino acids. Deletions cut 7 bases from V and 0 bases from J, with 16 bases between. The CDR3 protein is CASTSSGPYSNQPQHF. CDR3 DNA sequence: TGTGCCAGTACCTCTTCGGGTCCATATAGCAATCAGCCCCAGCATTTT.

This clone was observed once. This chain uses TRBV9 with TRBJ2-7, with TRBD2 identical over 12 bases. Germline CDR1 is SGDLS and CDR2 is YYNGEE. The CDR3 runs to 17 residues. J was trimmed by 4 bases and V by 7 bases; bases with no gene match: 15. Here the CDR3 DNA reads TGTGCCAGCCCCGTCCAAAAGACTAGCGGGGGATTATACGAGCAGTACTTC. The encoded protein is CASPVQKTSGGLYEQYF.

The chain recombines TRBV28 with TRBJ2-5; the match to TRBD1 covers 11 bases. This CDR3 has 16 residues. Trimming cost V 6 bases and J 0 bases; bases outside gene matches: 6. Germline V lookup: CDR1 MDHEN, CDR2 SYDVKM. The CDR3 is CASRLRDRGYQETQYF. CDR3 in DNA: TGTGCCAGCAGGCTAAGGGACAGGGGGTACCAAGAGACCCAGTACTTC. Full variable domain (missing parts from reference TRBV28 and TRBJ2-5): DVKVTQSSRYLVKRTGEKVFLECVQDMDHENMFWYRQDPGLGLRLIYFSYDVKMKEKGDIPEGYSVSREKKERFSLILESASTNQTSMYLCASRLRDRGYQETQYFGPGTRLLVL.